A single sample is the source of the 27 T cell receptor beta chains below, sequenced in a study of graft-versus-host responses after intestinal transplantation. Sequencing used immunoSEQ multiplex PCR; TCRdb keeps in-frame clones, though not all of them. The table has 90,000 or so clones, about four fifths seen once; the top ten hold around 0.83%. Their target antigens are unknown. Specimen: unstimulated CD4+ T cells sorted from spleen or lymph node cells, collected before intestinal transplant. The receptor set was obtained from a human donor who received an intestinal transplant.

This chain links TRBV7-8 with TRBJ1-2, with 10 bases aligning to TRBD1. The V gene end was trimmed by 5 bases and the J gene end by 2 bases; junction bases not matched to a gene: 5. In germline, CDR1 is SGHVS, CDR2 FQNEAQ. The length of the CDR3 is 15 residues. The chain's CDR3 is CASSPRTGGNYGYTF. The CDR3 DNA sequence: TGTGCCAGCAGCCCCCGGACAGGGGGGAACTATGGCTACACCTTC.

V usage is TRBV5-1 and J usage is TRBJ2-2, with 8 bases matching TRBD2. Per germline, CDR1 SGHRS and CDR2 YFSETQ. The CDR3 has 15 amino acids. The ends lost 3 bases at V and 2 bases at J; junction bases unmatched: 3. CDR3 sequence reads: CASSSGGANTGELFF. The CDR3 region has the DNA TGCGCCAGCAGCTCCGGGGGGGCCAACACCGGGGAGCTGTTTTTT.

This chain links TRBV4-1 with TRBJ2-2, with D perhaps matching TRBD2 (6 bases). Germline V lookup: CDR1 MGHRA, CDR2 YSYEKL. V was cut by 0 bases and J by 4 bases, with 12 bases left in between. The CDR3 extends over 16 amino acids. CDR3 sequence: CASSQDWGVGTGELFF. The DNA for the CDR3 is TGCGCCAGCAGCCAAGATTGGGGGGTGGGCACCGGGGAGCTGTTTTTT.

The genes are TRBV4-1 and TRBJ2-7; 14 bases fit TRBD2. The CDR3 is 19 residues long. V lost 4 bases, J lost 3 bases, and 14 bases stayed unmatched. CDR1 and CDR2 from the germline V gene are MGHRA and YSYEKL. DNA for the CDR3: TGCGCCAGCAGCCGGGGGGTCCGACTAGCGGGAGGGAGAAGCTACGAGCAGTACTTC. Protein product: CASSRGVRLAGGRSYEQYF.

The rearrangement joins TRBV12-5 to TRBJ2-3; D is uncertain. Trimming took off 4 bases at V and 4 bases at J, with 6 bases between the two ends. This CDR3 spans 12 amino acids. The germline V gene has CDR1 LGHNT and CDR2 FRNRAP. In DNA, the CDR3 is TGTGCTAGTGGTTCGAGCGCAGATACGCAGTATTTT. Encoded protein: CASGSSADTQYF.

This clone was detected a few times. The chain joins TRBV7-2 to TRBJ2-5, with D maybe TRBD2 (5 bases). Trimming stripped 4 bases from V and 7 bases from J, with 16 bases between. This CDR3 contains 14 residues. Germline-derived CDR1 and CDR2 are SGHTA and FQGNSA. The CDR3 DNA follows: TGTGCCAGCAGCTCGACCCCCGGGGTGGTGACCCAGTACTTC. This translates into CASSSTPGVVTQYF.

The gene calls are TRBV7-9 and TRBJ2-4; D is perhaps TRBD1 (6 bases). The germline V gene has CDR1 SEHNR and CDR2 FQNEAQ (reference sequence). Trimming stripped 4 bases from V and 0 bases from J, with 7 bases between. The CDR3 covers 14 residues. The CDR3 region is CASSSDRAKNIQYF. The CDR3 region has the DNA TGTGCCAGCAGCTCGGACAGAGCCAAAAACATTCAGTACTTC.

In its sample, this clone was seen once. J is TRBJ1-1 and V is TRBV5-1, with a possible D match to TRBD1 (5 bases). Trimming left V 6 bases short and J 5 bases short, with 20 bases between. CDR1 and CDR2 from the germline V gene are SGHRS and YFSETQ. This CDR3 spans 15 amino acids. CDR3 amino acids: CASTPWRGGKTEAFF. Here the CDR3 DNA reads TGCGCCAGCACCCCTTGGAGGGGAGGAAAAACTGAAGCTTTCTTT.

The chain couples TRBV6-5 to TRBJ2-7; TRBD1 might be the D (6 bases). Germline lookup yields CDR1 MNHEY and CDR2 SVGAGI. V lost 6 bases to trimming and J lost 3 bases, with 12 bases between them. The CDR3 is 13 residues long. Written as DNA, the CDR3 is TGTGCCAGCAGCCTTGGACAGAACTACGAGCAGTACTTC. It specifies CASSLGQNYEQYF.

The chain has TRBV29-1 and TRBJ2-7; 10 nucleotides line up with TRBD2. Germline CDR1 reads SQVTM; CDR2 reads ANQGSEA. The CDR3 length is 16 residues. The CDR3 spells CAIFDSGRSSSYEQYF. DNA for the CDR3: TGCGCAATCTTCGATAGCGGGAGGTCTAGCTCCTACGAGCAGTACTTC.

The count of this clone is one. This chain uses TRBV2 with TRBJ1-1; 7 nucleotides align to TRBD1. Germline V lookup: CDR1 SNHLY, CDR2 FYNNEI. V was clipped by 4 bases and J by 4 bases; unmatched bases: 3. The CDR3 covers 13 residues. The CDR3 here is CASSVGTATEAFF. The CDR3 DNA sequence: TGTGCCAGCAGTGTCGGGACAGCCACTGAAGCTTTCTTT.

The CDR3 DNA reads as TGTGCCAGCAGTCCGGGACTAGCGGAGTACACAGATACGCAGTATTTT. Its protein is CASSPGLAEYTDTQYF. The gene calls are TRBV27 and TRBJ2-3, with 11 bases identical to TRBD2. Per germline, CDR1 MNHEY and CDR2 SMNVEV (reference sequence). After removal of 5 bases from V and 2 bases from J, the junction contained 6 bases not matched to a gene. The CDR3 extends over 16 amino acids.

This clone has a single count. The chain recombines TRBV13 with TRBJ2-5; 7 nucleotides line up with TRBD1. The germline V gene encodes CDR1 PRHDT and CDR2 FYEKMQ (reference sequence). The CDR3 consists of 14 residues. V trimming: 4 bases; J trimming: 4 bases; junction bases outside the gene matches: 6. CDR3 sequence: CASSSPRQGETQYF. Written as DNA, the CDR3 is TGTGCCAGCAGCTCTCCAAGACAGGGAGAGACCCAGTACTTC. Full variable domain (missing parts from reference TRBV13 and TRBJ2-5): AAGVIQSPRHLIKEKRETATLKCYPIPRHDTVYWYQQGPGQDPQFLISFYEKMQSDKGSIPDRFSAQQFSDYHSELNMSSLELGDSALYFCASSSPRQGETQYFGPGTRLLVL.

J is TRBJ1-2 and V is TRBV27; 9 positions agree with TRBD1. Germline V gene data show CDR1 as MNHEY and CDR2 as SMNVEV (reference sequence). The CDR3 runs to 14 residues. Trimming took 6 bases from V and 8 from J; bases not matched to a gene: 10. The CDR3 DNA is TGTGCCAGCAGAGCTACAGGGGGCGCTTGGGGCTACACCTTC. Protein sequence: CASRATGGAWGYTF.

The chain uses TRBV27 and TRBJ2-3; tentative D call: TRBD2 (5 bases). The CDR3 loop spans 14 amino acids. The ends were cut back, 3 bases at V and 0 bases at J, with 7 bases in the middle. CDR1 is MNHEY, CDR2 SMNVEV, per germline (reference sequence). The CDR3 is CASSLRASTDTQYF. DNA for the CDR3: TGTGCCAGCAGTTTGCGGGCGAGCACAGATACGCAGTATTTT.

CDR3 amino acids: CASRDTGSEQYF. DNA for the CDR3: TGTGCCAGCAGGGATACAGGGAGCGAGCAGTACTTC. The J gene is TRBJ2-7, the V gene TRBV27; possible D gene TRBD1, 6 bases. Trimming took 6 bases from V and 6 from J, leaving 12 bases between them. Germline V gene lookup returns CDR1 MNHEY and CDR2 SMNVEV (reference sequence). This CDR3 comprises 12 residues.

The chain carries TRBV29-1 and TRBJ2-3, with D unclear. The CDR3 length is 9 residues. Trimming pared 5 bases from V and 5 bases from J, leaving 2 bases between. CDR1 is SQVTM and CDR2 is ANQGSEA in the germline V gene. DNA of the CDR3: TGCAGCGTTCGAGATACGCAGTATTTT. Amino acids: CSVRDTQYF.

The chain is built from TRBV4-1 and TRBJ2-3; weak D call: TRBD2 (6 bases). V lost 5 bases, J lost 6 bases, and 15 bases lay in between. Germline CDR1 reads MGHRA; CDR2 reads YSYEKL. The CDR3 is 14 amino acids. In DNA form, the CDR3 reads TGCGCCAGCAGCTTTAGCGGAGGAGGTGATACGCAGTATTTT. Amino acids: CASSFSGGGDTQYF.

The J gene is TRBJ1-2, the V gene TRBV18; 7 nucleotides align to TRBD1. V lost 0 bases and J lost 4; bases outside the gene matches: 5. CDR1 KGHSH and CDR2 LQKENI come from the germline V gene. There are 15 residues in the CDR3. The CDR3: CASSPPGQAIYGYTF. CDR3 DNA: TGTGCCAGCTCACCACCTGGACAGGCGATCTATGGCTACACCTTC.

The chain combines TRBV2 with TRBJ2-3; 13 positions agree with TRBD2. Germline V gene sequence: CDR1 SNHLY, CDR2 FYNNEI. The CDR3 is made up of 16 amino acids. Trimming at V came to 5 bases and at J to 2 bases, leaving 4 bases not matched to a gene. CDR3 coding DNA: TGTGCCAGCAGTACCGGGACTAGCGGGGCCACAGATACGCAGTATTTT. Translated: CASSTGTSGATDTQYF.

V usage is TRBV28 and J usage is TRBJ2-1, with 7 bases lining up with TRBD1. V trimming: 5 bases; J trimming: 2 bases; junction bases outside the gene matches: 3. Germline CDR1 is MDHEN and CDR2 is SYDVKM. The CDR3 is made up of 14 amino acids. The CDR3 DNA reads TGTGCCAGCAGTCCAGGACAGGCCTACAATGAGCAGTTCTTC. It is translated as CASSPGQAYNEQFF.

J is TRBJ1-1 and V is TRBV18; the D is unclear. This CDR3 is built from 16 residues. V lost 1 base to trimming and J lost 0 bases, with 12 bases between them. The germline V gene encodes CDR1 KGHSH and CDR2 LQKENI. CDR3 region: CASSPLAEAMNTEAFF. The CDR3 region has the DNA TGTGCCAGCTCACCACTGGCGGAAGCCATGAACACTGAAGCTTTCTTT.

The V call is TRBV19, the J call TRBJ2-3, with 13 bases matching TRBD2. V shed 5 bases and J 9 bases; nucleotides not matched to a gene: 14. CDR3 size: 17 residues. CDR1 and CDR2 (germline): LNHDA, SQIVND (reference sequence). CDR3 nucleotide sequence: TGTGCCAGTAGTTCACACGGACTAGCGGGGGCCGGTGGAACGCAGTATTTT. It codes for CASSSHGLAGAGGTQYF.

V gene TRBV4-2 combines with J gene TRBJ2-3, with 7 positions matching TRBD2. The CDR3 spans 16 residues. The junction had 8 bases not matched to a gene; V was cut back by 4 bases and J by 1 base. Germline V gene lookup returns CDR1 LGHNA and CDR2 YNFKEQ. The CDR3 DNA reads TGTGCCAGCAGCCGGATAGGACGGGGGGGCACAGATACGCAGTATTTT. Its protein product is CASSRIGRGGTDTQYF.

V usage is TRBV28 and J usage is TRBJ2-7; 7 bases line up with TRBD1. The CDR3 runs 12 residues. V shed 10 bases and J 1 base; nucleotides not matched to a gene: 4. Germline values: CDR1 MDHEN, CDR2 SYDVKM. This chain's CDR3 is CATRTGSYEQYF. CDR3 DNA: TGTGCCACCAGGACAGGTTCCTACGAGCAGTACTTC.

This clone was counted a few times. The chain is built from TRBV2 and TRBJ2-7; 8 bases map to TRBD2. Germline CDR1 is SNHLY and CDR2 is FYNNEI. V was clipped by 3 bases and J by 7 bases; unmatched bases: 11. CDR3 length: 15 residues. The CDR3 protein is CASSDSSGRLGEQYF. Written as DNA, the CDR3 is TGTGCCAGCAGTGATTCTAGCGGGCGGTTGGGTGAGCAGTACTTC. The full variable domain, rest sourced from reference TRBV2 and TRBJ2-7, is EPEVTQTPSHQVTQMGQEVILRCVPISNHLYFYWYRQILGQKVEFLVSFYNNEISEKSEIFDDQFSVERPDGSNFTLKIRSTKLEDSAMYFCASSDSSGRLGEQYFGPGTRLTVT.

This clone was counted a single time. The rearrangement joins TRBV20-1 to TRBJ1-2; no reliable D call. V lost 5 bases and J lost 6, with 10 bases in between. This CDR3 region has 11 residues. Germline V gene data show CDR1 as DFQATT and CDR2 as SNEGSKA (reference sequence). In DNA, the CDR3 is TGCAGTGCTCCCACCCCGGATGGCTACACCTTC. Translated, it gives CSAPTPDGYTF.